This T cell receptor (beta chain) is from a study of shared clonotypes between healthy human individuals (dated by TCRdb to the early 2020s). Study-wide context: The cohort comprised a couple of women and three men aged 18 to 49 years. To estimate repertoire size and how much clonotypes are shared between individuals, the study performed deep sequencing of blood TCR repertoires from five healthy adults. To increase sequencing depth and limit assay-specific biases, different laboratories used diverse techniques to prepare libraries and sequence TCR repertoires. Per donor, leukapheresis produced somewhere between about 0.9 and 9.5 billion PBMCs.

The donors were healthy, HIV-negative adults with no recently reported acute infections or vaccinations. All donors were Caucasian adults living in Nashville, Tennessee, USA. For unsorted samples, tens of millions of PBMCs were counted, and genomic DNA was extracted using the QIAamp DNA Blood Mini kit. Blood was collected by leukapheresis, and PBMCs were isolated by Ficoll-Histopaque density gradient centrifugation and then cryopreserved in liquid nitrogen vapor phase. Notes on this clone: Its antigen is still unknown. The input lacks base qualities; no much larger clone sits a single base away.

Study-level results and caveats: The small number of donors limited the genetic and exposure-history diversity represented. Only blood was sampled, and tissue TCR repertoires likely differ from those in blood. Pairwise subsampling indicated that sequencing depth was expected to affect the degree of clonotype sharing among donors.

TCR CDR3 regions were amplified from genomic DNA by multiplex PCR using the deep immunoSEQ assay. Extracted genomic DNA from each cell subset was distributed evenly across all wells of several immunoSEQ 96-well plates, and each plate was treated as a replicate. For unsorted PBMC, 300 ng genomic DNA, equal to roughly 33,000 T cell genomes, was loaded into each replicate PCR. Ten immunoSEQ deep assay plates were used to sequence unsorted PBMC genomic DNA. Purified libraries were quantified with a Qubit 3.0 fluorometer, sized on a Bioanalyzer 2100, and re-quantified with the KAPA Library Quantification kit. Every immunoSEQ 96-well plate was sequenced on a dedicated single-read 150-cycle Illumina NextSeq 550 flow cell. The paper's processing steps were these. The immunoSEQ output contained only junctional sequences without quality scores, so filtering could not match that applied to full-length reads. To assign V/J genes and CDR3, sequences were annotated against IMGT germline references using PyIR, a Python wrapper for IgBLAST v1.9. Reads were filtered out if the reads had weak V/J assignments (E-value above 1e-6), no CDR3, stop codons, out-of-frame junctions, or ambiguous translated residues. A V3J clonotype was defined by an identical inferred V gene, J gene, and CDR3 amino acid sequence. Percentage overlap between repertoires was calculated by dividing the number of shared unique clonotypes by the size of the smaller repertoire. Richness of each repertoire was evaluated using RTK rarefaction, the Chao1 estimator, and Recon v2.1 estimates of unobserved clonotypes. TCRdb carries this immuneACCESS record with in-frame sequences only. Its versions omit some clonotypes, under half of them owing to an unresolved V gene in the studies checked, with the rest unexplained. V and J calls and clone size are those listed in that table; D and trimming were worked out from the DNA. Recorded for this sample are more than 450,000 clones; about four fifths of them occurred a single time. The ten largest clones add up to over 10% of the sample.

V and J are trimmed by 3 bases and 4 bases, and the gene matches miss 14 bases of the junction. Inclusive of the bounding cysteine and phenylalanine, the CDR3 is 18 residues long. The retained sequence is limited to the CDR3, 54 bases, with the frame set at the first base. CDR1 and CDR2, per the germline V gene, are SGHTA and FQGNSA. The clonotype was recovered from a woman aged 40 to 50 in good health. Some clones in this sample may be carry-over from other donors' samples. The sequence joins TRBV7-2 to TRBJ2-5; 10 of the junction bases match TRBD2. Sequenced material: PBMCs. The bases are TGTGCCAGCAGCTTGCTCTTAGCGGGAGGATTCCTGTCAGAGACCCAGTACTTC. This is translated as CASSLLLAGGFLSETQYF. Joined to the reference TRBV7-2 and TRBJ2-5 proteins, this CDR3 gives the full variable domain: GAGVSQSPSNKVTEKGKDVELRCDPISGHTALYWYRQSLGQGLEFLIYFQGNSAPDKSGLPSDRFSAERTGGSVSTLTIQRTQQEDSAVYLCASSLLLAGGFLSETQYFGPGTRLLVL.